This entry lists 25 T cell receptor beta chains sequenced from one sample in a study of blood T cell repertoires in COVID-19. This table comes from immunoSEQ multiplex PCR, and its TCRdb copy is limited to in-frame clones, with some not included. The repertoire consists of more than 150,000 clones, with 75% to 90% occurring once and the leading ten covering 15%. Sequencing was done on a sample of peripheral blood. These receptors came from a woman aged 40 to 50 with acute or convalescent COVID-19.

This clone was seen more than once but under ten times. This rearrangement joins TRBV11-2 to TRBJ1-6, with TRBD1 matching over 7 bases. Germline V gene data show CDR1 as SGHAT and CDR2 as FQNNGV. The V segment lost 8 bases and the J segment 7 bases; nucleotides outside the gene matches: 11. There are 15 residues in the CDR3. The CDR3 DNA reads TGTGCCAGCGGGTTTTGGGACAGCCGAAATTCACCCCTCCACTTT. Amino acids: CASGFWDSRNSPLHF.

The rearrangement links TRBV19 to TRBJ1-5; D possibly corresponds to TRBD1 (5 bases). In germline, CDR1 is LNHDA, CDR2 SQIVND (reference sequence). CDR3 size: 14 residues. V lost 5 bases to trimming and J lost 3 bases, with 11 bases between them. CDR3 sequence reads: CASSPGINNQPQHF. The CDR3 DNA sequence: TGTGCCAGTAGTCCAGGGATAAACAATCAGCCCCAGCATTTT.

This clone was picked up a small number of times. The CDR3 nucleotides read TGTGCCAGCAGCTTTGGGACAGGGAGTCAGCCCCAGCATTTT. It is translated as CASSFGTGSQPQHF. The chain employs TRBV7-9 and TRBJ1-5; TRBD1 agrees at 9 bases. After removal of 3 bases from V and 6 bases from J, the junction contained 3 bases not matched to a gene. The germline V gene encodes CDR1 SEHNR and CDR2 FQNEAQ (reference sequence). The CDR3 sequence is 14 residues long.

The chain combines TRBV19 with TRBJ2-3; TRBD2 matches 9 bases. The junction had 10 bases not matched to a gene; V was cut back by 3 bases and J by 3 bases. CDR3 length equals 17 residues. Germline lookup yields CDR1 LNHDA and CDR2 SQIVND (reference sequence). CDR3 amino acids: CASSIGGLAGTTDTQYF. In DNA form, the CDR3 reads TGTGCCAGTAGTATTGGAGGTCTAGCGGGGACGACAGATACGCAGTATTTT.

The chain uses TRBV28 and TRBJ1-5; TRBD1 matches 11 bases. This CDR3 spans 15 amino acids. Per the germline V gene, CDR1 is MDHEN and CDR2 is SYDVKM. V shed 6 bases, J shed 6 bases, and the junction held 7 bases outside the gene matches. In DNA form, the CDR3 reads TGTGCCAGCAGACCGAGGACAGGGGGCTTTCAGCCCCAGCATTTT. Encoded protein: CASRPRTGGFQPQHF.

The CDR3 reads CASSVPVSGELFF. Written as DNA, the CDR3 is TGTGCCAGCAGCGTACCGGTTTCCGGGGAGCTGTTTTTT. The chain joins TRBV9 to TRBJ2-2; D ambiguous. CDR3 size: 13 residues. With 1 base removed from V and 6 bases from J, the gap between germline ends came to 7 bases. Germline lookup yields CDR1 SGDLS and CDR2 YYNGEE.

This chain uses TRBV20-1 with TRBJ2-3, with D uncertain. The germline V gene encodes CDR1 DFQATT and CDR2 SNEGSKA (reference sequence). The CDR3 sequence is 11 residues long. Between the trimmed V and J ends, which lost 0 bases and 11 bases, there was a span of 9 bases. CDR3 sequence reads: CSARENELQYF. In nucleotides, the CDR3 is TGCAGTGCTAGAGAAAACGAACTGCAGTATTTT.

The chain is built from TRBV2 and TRBJ1-5, with 9 bases aligning to TRBD1. Trimming removed 8 bases from V and 8 bases from J; junction bases left unmatched: 7. Germline CDR1 SNHLY, CDR2 FYNNEI. This CDR3 comprises 13 residues. The CDR3 protein is CASGRDRDEPQHF. The CDR3, as DNA: TGTGCCAGCGGACGGGACAGGGATGAGCCCCAGCATTTT.

This rearrangement joins TRBV3-1 (or the pseudogene TRBV3-2) to TRBJ2-3, with D possibly TRBD2 on 6 matching bases. Germline CDR1 and CDR2: LGHDT and YNNKEL (reference sequence). There are 13 residues in the CDR3. The V and J ends lost 5 bases and 7 bases respectively, with 13 bases between them. This CDR3 reads CASSSTSLNTQYF. DNA for the CDR3: TGTGCCAGCAGCTCGACTAGTTTAAATACGCAGTATTTT.

The chain uses TRBV5-6 and TRBJ2-2; 12 bases are shared with TRBD1. The CDR3 totals 16 residues. Germline lookup yields CDR1 SGHDT and CDR2 YYEEEE. V trimming: 5 bases; J trimming: 5 bases; junction bases outside the gene matches: 7. The CDR3 reads CASRDGTGGRTGELFF. The CDR3 DNA is TGTGCCAGCAGGGATGGGACAGGGGGCCGGACCGGGGAGCTGTTTTTT. The entire variable domain, with the rest obtained from reference TRBV5-6 and TRBJ2-2, is as follows: DAGVTQSPTHLIKTRGQQVTLRCSPKSGHDTVSWYQQALGQGPQFIFQYYEEEERQRGNFPDRFSGHQFPNYSSELNVNALLLGDSALYLCASRDGTGGRTGELFFGEGSRLTVL.

This chain joins TRBV10-3 and TRBJ2-2; D possibly corresponds to TRBD2 (6 bases). Trimming stripped 11 bases from V and 3 bases from J, with 16 bases between. Looked up from germline, CDR1 is ENHRY and CDR2 is SYGVKD. This CDR3 comprises 14 residues. The CDR3 nucleotides are TGTGCCGTACCTGGGGGGAAGGACACCGGGGAGCTGTTTTTT. Its translation: CAVPGGKDTGELFF.

This clone was picked up a small number of times. The chain links TRBV28 to TRBJ1-3; TRBD1 matches 10 bases. Germline lookup yields CDR1 MDHEN and CDR2 SYDVKM. This CDR3 spans 17 amino acids. V lost 6 bases and J lost 1; bases outside the gene matches: 9. This chain's CDR3 is CASRVGTGVRSGNTIYF. The CDR3 DNA is TGTGCCAGCAGGGTTGGGACAGGGGTTCGATCTGGAAACACCATATATTTT.

The J gene is TRBJ2-7, the V gene TRBV3-1 (or the pseudogene TRBV3-2); 7 nucleotides match TRBD1. Germline CDR1 LGHDT, CDR2 YNNKEL (reference sequence). This CDR3 region has 15 residues. V shed 0 bases, J shed 4 bases, and the junction held 6 bases outside the gene matches. The CDR3 loop is CASSQDSGTAYEQYF. DNA for the CDR3: TGTGCCAGCAGCCAAGATTCCGGGACAGCGTACGAGCAGTACTTC.

This clone was detected only once. The chain uses TRBV10-1 and TRBJ1-1; unclear D gene. Trimming shortened V by 6 bases and J by 3 bases, and 11 bases separated the two germline ends. Germline V CDR1 and CDR2: WNHNN, SYGVQD (reference sequence). The CDR3 has 13 residues. The CDR3 region has the DNA TGCGCCAGCAGAATGGGAGTTGACACTGAAGCTTTCTTT. It is translated as CASRMGVDTEAFF.

This sequence joins TRBV27 and TRBJ2-1, with 10 bases identical to TRBD2. Unmatched junction bases numbered 4, after V lost 5 bases and J lost 6 bases. Germline CDR1 reads MNHEY; CDR2 reads SMNVEV (reference sequence). This CDR3 region has 14 residues. CDR3 nucleotide sequence: TGTGCCAGCAGTAGCGGGGGGGCCTTCAATGAGCAGTTCTTC. Residues: CASSSGGAFNEQFF.

This clone was picked up one time. The chain carries TRBV6-5 and TRBJ2-1; 9 bases fit TRBD2. The germline gives CDR1 MNHEY, CDR2 SVGAGI. The J segment lost 4 bases and the V segment lost 5 bases, leaving 6 bases of the junction unmatched. This CDR3 spans 15 amino acids. CDR3: CASSPGTSSYNEQFF. The CDR3 coding sequence is TGTGCCAGCAGTCCCGGGACTAGCTCTTACAATGAGCAGTTCTTC.

This sequence joins TRBV18 and TRBJ2-1, with D tentatively TRBD1 (6 bases). CDR1 and CDR2 from the germline V gene are KGHSH and LQKENI. V gave up 4 bases and J gave up 9 bases, with 19 bases separating them. The CDR3 runs 15 residues. The CDR3 coding sequence is TGTGCCAGCTCACTTCGACAGGTTCCCTCATTTGAGCAGTTCTTC. Amino acid sequence: CASSLRQVPSFEQFF.

This rearrangement joins TRBV5-1 to TRBJ2-1; D might be TRBD1 (5 bases). This CDR3 comprises 14 residues. Trimming cost V 0 bases and J 9 bases, with 13 bases left between them. CDR1 is SGHRS, CDR2 YFSETQ, per germline. The CDR3 DNA follows: TGCGCCAGCAGCTTGGTGCAGGGTACGGGTGAGCAGTTCTTC. It is translated as CASSLVQGTGEQFF.

This clone came up a few times. The genes are TRBV19 and TRBJ1-5; tentatively, D is TRBD1 (5 bases). The CDR3 contains 16 residues. The germline V gene encodes CDR1 LNHDA and CDR2 SQIVND (reference sequence). With 2 bases removed from V and 0 bases from J, the gap between germline ends came to 11 bases. CDR3 DNA sequence: TGTGCCAGTAGTATAAGACAGTACGATAGCAATCAGCCCCAGCATTTT. Translating gives CASSIRQYDSNQPQHF. Full variable domain (remainder filled in from reference TRBV19 and TRBJ1-5): DGGITQSPKYLFRKEGQNVTLSCEQNLNHDAMYWYRQDPGQGLRLIYYSQIVNDFQKGDIAEGYSVSREKKESFPLTVTSAQKNPTAFYLCASSIRQYDSNQPQHFGDGTRLSIL.

Here the CDR3 reads CAISESAVNAKNIQYF. CDR3 nucleotides: TGTGCCATCAGTGAGTCGGCAGTGAATGCCAAAAACATTCAGTACTTC. V gene TRBV10-3 combines with J gene TRBJ2-4; no clear D. Germline assignment: CDR1 ENHRY and CDR2 SYGVKD. Trimming left V 0 bases short and J 1 base short, with 10 bases between. This CDR3 is 16 amino acids long.

V usage is TRBV11-2 and J usage is TRBJ1-2, with a weak D call TRBD1 (6 bases). Trimming left V 3 bases short and J 7 bases short, with 12 bases between. Per germline, CDR1 SGHAT and CDR2 FQNNGV. The CDR3 has 13 amino acids. The CDR3 nucleotides are TGTGCCAGCAGCTTTTCAGGGGCGGCTGGCTACACCTTC. Translating gives CASSFSGAAGYTF.

This rearrangement joins TRBV2 to TRBJ2-2, with 7 bases lining up with TRBD2. After removal of 6 bases from V and 4 bases from J, the junction contained 5 bases not matched to a gene. Germline V lookup: CDR1 SNHLY, CDR2 FYNNEI. CDR3 size: 14 residues. The CDR3 nucleotides read TGTGCCAGCAGCCCCAGCGGGACCACCGGGGAGCTGTTTTTT. Its translation: CASSPSGTTGELFF.

The genes are TRBV18 and TRBJ2-2; D is uncertain. Germline values: CDR1 KGHSH, CDR2 LQKENI. CDR3 length: 16 amino acids. The germline V and J ends were trimmed by 3 bases and 0 bases, with 11 bases remaining between them. CDR3 sequence (DNA): TGTGCCAGCTCACCCCGAAGTAGCTCGAACACCGGGGAGCTGTTTTTT. Translating gives CASSPRSSSNTGELFF. Variable domain in full (rest from reference TRBV18 and TRBJ2-2): NAGVMQNPRHLVRRRGQEARLRCSPMKGHSHVYWYRQLPEEGLKFMVYLQKENIIDESGMPKERFSAEFPKEGPSILRIQQVVRGDSAAYFCASSPRSSSNTGELFFGEGSRLTVL.

V and J are TRBV6-1 and TRBJ2-1; no reliable D call. CDR1 is MNHNS and CDR2 is SASEGT in the germline V gene. The CDR3 contains 15 residues. V shed 2 bases and J shed 1 base, with 9 bases lying between them. The CDR3 DNA follows: TGTGCCAGCAGTGAATGGGCAGATTCCTACAATGAGCAGTTCTTC. The encoded protein is CASSEWADSYNEQFF.

This clone was detected only once. The CDR3, as DNA: TGTGCCAGCAGTGCAAGAGGAGGTTATAATTCACCCCTCCACTTT. It specifies CASSARGGYNSPLHF. V and J are TRBV27 and TRBJ1-6; no clear D gene. CDR1 and CDR2 (germline): MNHEY, SMNVEV (reference sequence). V lost 5 bases and J lost 4, with 12 bases in between. The length of the CDR3 is 15 residues.